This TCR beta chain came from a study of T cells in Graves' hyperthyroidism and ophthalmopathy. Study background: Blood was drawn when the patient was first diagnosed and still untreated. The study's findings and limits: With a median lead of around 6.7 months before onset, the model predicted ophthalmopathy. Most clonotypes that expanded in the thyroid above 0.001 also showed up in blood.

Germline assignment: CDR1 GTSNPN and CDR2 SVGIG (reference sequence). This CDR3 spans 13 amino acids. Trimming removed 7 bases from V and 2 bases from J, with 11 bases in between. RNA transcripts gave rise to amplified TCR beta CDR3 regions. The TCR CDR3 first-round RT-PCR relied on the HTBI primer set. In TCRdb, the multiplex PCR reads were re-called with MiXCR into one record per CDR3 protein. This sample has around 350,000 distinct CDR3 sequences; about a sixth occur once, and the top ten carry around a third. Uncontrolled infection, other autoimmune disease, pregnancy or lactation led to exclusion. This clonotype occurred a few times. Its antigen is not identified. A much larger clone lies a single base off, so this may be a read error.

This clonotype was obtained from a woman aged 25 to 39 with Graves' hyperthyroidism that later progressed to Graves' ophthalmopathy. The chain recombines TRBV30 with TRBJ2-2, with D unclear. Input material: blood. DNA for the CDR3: TGTGCCTTGAATCCAGTTAACACCGGGGAGCTGTTTTTT. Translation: CALNPVNTGELFF.